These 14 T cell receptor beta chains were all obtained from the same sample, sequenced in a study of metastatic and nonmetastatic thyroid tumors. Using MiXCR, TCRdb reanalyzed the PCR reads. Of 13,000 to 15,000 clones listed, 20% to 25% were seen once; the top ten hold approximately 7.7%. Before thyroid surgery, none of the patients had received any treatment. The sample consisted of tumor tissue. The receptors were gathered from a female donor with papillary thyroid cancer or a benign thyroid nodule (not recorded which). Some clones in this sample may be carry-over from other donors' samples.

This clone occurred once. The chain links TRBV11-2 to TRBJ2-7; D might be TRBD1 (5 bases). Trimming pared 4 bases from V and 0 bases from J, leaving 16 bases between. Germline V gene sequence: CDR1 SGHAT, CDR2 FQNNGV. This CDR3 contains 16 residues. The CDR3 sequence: CASSSNIGVSSYEQYF. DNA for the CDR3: TGTGCCAGCAGCTCAAATATAGGGGTCAGCTCCTACGAGCAGTACTTC. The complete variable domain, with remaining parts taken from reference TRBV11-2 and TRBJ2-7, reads EAGVAQSPRYKIIEKRQSVAFWCNPISGHATLYWYQQILGQGPKLLIQFQNNGVVDDSQLPKDRFSAERLKGVDSTLKIQPAKLEDSAVYLCASSSNIGVSSYEQYFGPGTRLTVT.

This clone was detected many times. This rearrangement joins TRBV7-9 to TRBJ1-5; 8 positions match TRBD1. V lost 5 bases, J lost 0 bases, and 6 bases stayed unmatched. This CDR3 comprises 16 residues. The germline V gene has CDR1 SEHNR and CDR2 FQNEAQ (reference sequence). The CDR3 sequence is CASSHSGGGSNQPQHF. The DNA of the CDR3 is TGTGCCAGCAGCCACTCAGGGGGCGGTAGCAATCAGCCCCAGCATTTT.

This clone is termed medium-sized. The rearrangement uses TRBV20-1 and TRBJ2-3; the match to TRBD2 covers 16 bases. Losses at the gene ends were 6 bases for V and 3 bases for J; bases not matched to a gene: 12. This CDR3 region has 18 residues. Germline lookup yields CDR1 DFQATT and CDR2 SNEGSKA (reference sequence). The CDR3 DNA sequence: TGCAGTGCCCTACCCCCGGGACTAGCGGGAGGGGGGACAGATACGCAGTATTTT. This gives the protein CSALPPGLAGGGTDTQYF.

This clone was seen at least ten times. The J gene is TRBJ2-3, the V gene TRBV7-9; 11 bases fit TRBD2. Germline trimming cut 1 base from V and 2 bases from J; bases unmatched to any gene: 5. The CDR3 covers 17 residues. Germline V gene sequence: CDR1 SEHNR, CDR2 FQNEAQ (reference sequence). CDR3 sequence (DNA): TGTGCCAGCAGCTTAGGTCTAGCGGGAGGATCCACAGATACGCAGTATTTT. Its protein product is CASSLGLAGGSTDTQYF.

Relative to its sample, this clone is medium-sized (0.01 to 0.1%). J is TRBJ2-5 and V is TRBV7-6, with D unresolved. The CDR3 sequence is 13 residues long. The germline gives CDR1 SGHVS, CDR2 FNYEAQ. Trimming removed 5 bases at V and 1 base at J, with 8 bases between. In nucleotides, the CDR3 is TGTGCCAGCAGCCCTCTCCGCCAAGAGACCCAGTACTTC. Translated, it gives CASSPLRQETQYF.

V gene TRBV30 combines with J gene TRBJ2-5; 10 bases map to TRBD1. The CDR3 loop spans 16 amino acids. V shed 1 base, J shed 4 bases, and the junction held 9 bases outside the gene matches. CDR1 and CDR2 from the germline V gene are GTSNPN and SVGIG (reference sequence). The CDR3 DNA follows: TGTGCCTGGAGTGCGTACCGGACAGGGGGAGGAGAGACCCAGTACTTC. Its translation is CAWSAYRTGGGETQYF.

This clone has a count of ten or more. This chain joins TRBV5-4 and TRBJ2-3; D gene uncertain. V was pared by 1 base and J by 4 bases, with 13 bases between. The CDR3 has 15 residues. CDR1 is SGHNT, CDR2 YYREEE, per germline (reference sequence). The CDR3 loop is CASSLSRPLADTQYF. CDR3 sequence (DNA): TGTGCCAGCAGCTTGAGCAGGCCTTTGGCAGATACGCAGTATTTT. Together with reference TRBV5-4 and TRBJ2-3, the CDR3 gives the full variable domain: ETGVTQSPTHLIKTRGQQVTLRCSSQSGHNTVSWYQQALGQGPQFIFQYYREEENGRGNFPPRFSGLQFPNYSSELNVNALELDDSALYLCASSLSRPLADTQYFGPGTRLTVL.

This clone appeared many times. The CDR3 bases are TGCAGTGCTAACGAACCGGGACAGGGACTCTCCTACGAGCAGTACTTC. This codes for CSANEPGQGLSYEQYF. This chain joins TRBV20-1 and TRBJ2-7, with TRBD1 matching over 9 bases. The CDR3 has 16 residues. Germline loops: CDR1 DFQATT, CDR2 SNEGSKA (reference sequence). Trimming at V came to 4 bases and at J to 0 bases, leaving 10 bases not matched to a gene.

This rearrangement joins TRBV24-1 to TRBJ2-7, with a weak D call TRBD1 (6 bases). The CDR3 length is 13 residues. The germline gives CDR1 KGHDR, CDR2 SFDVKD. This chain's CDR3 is CETSPGDIYEQYF. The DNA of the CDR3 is TGTGAAACCAGCCCAGGGGACATCTACGAGCAGTACTTC.

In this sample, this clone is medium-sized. The CDR3 nucleotides read TGTGCCAGCAGCTTAGAAGGTCCAGATACGCAGTATTTT. Translation gives CASSLEGPDTQYF. The chain employs TRBV7-6 and TRBJ2-3; D is undetermined. Germline V lookup: CDR1 SGHVS, CDR2 FNYEAQ. The CDR3 runs 13 residues. Trimming took off 1 base at V and 4 bases at J, with 6 bases between the two ends.

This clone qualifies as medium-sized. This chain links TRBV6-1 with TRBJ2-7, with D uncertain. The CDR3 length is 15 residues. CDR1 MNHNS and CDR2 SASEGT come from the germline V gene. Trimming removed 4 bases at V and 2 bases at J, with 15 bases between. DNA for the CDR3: TGTGCCAGCAGTGCCCGCCCGACGGTTACCTACGAGCAGTACTTC. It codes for CASSARPTVTYEQYF.

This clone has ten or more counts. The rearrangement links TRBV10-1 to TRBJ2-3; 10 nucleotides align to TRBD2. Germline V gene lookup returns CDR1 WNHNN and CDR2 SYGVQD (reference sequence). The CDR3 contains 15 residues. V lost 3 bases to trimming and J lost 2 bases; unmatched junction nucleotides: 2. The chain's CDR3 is CASSEGTSDTDTQYF. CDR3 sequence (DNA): TGCGCCAGCAGTGAAGGGACTAGCGACACAGATACGCAGTATTTT.

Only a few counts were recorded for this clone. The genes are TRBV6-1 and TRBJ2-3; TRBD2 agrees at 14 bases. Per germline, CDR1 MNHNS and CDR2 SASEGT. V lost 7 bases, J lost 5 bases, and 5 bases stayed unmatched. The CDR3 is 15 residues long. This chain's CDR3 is CASTRGLAGVDTQYF. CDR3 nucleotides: TGTGCCAGCACTAGGGGACTAGCGGGAGTAGATACGCAGTATTTT.

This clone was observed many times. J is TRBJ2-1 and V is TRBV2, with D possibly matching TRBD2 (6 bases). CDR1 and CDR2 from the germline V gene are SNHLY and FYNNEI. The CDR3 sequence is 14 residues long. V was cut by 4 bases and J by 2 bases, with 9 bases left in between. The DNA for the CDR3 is TGTGCCAGCAGTGCTAGCGAGACCTACAATGAGCAGTTCTTC. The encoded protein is CASSASETYNEQFF.